These T cell receptor beta chains were read from a single sample in a study of shared clonotypes between healthy human individuals. Only in-frame clones appear in the TCRdb table, and some are missing; sequencing was by immunoSEQ multiplex PCR. The sample has 1.5 million to 2.5 million clones, around 96% seen once; the top ten hold less than 1.5%. Sequenced sample: naive CD8+ T cells sorted from blood. Receptors were obtained from a young man in good health. Each CDR3 is given with its conserved first and last residue. A D gene is named only where the DNA matches it firmly. Size is omitted from some rows. Given values are once, few, many or a class for expanded clones.

>TRBV4-1|TRBJ2-7|NA|NA
CASSQDHSYEQYF
TGCGCCAGCAGCCAAGACCACAGCTACGAGCAGTACTTC
>TRBV9|TRBJ2-5|NA|TRBD2
CASSVELAGDYQETQYF
TGTGCCAGCAGCGTAGAGCTAGCGGGAGATTACCAAGAGACCCAGTACTTC
>TRBV7-9|TRBJ2-7|NA|NA
CASAPYSDEQYF
TGTGCCTCCGCACCTTATTCCGACGAGCAGTACTTC
>TRBV28|TRBJ1-1|NA|NA
CASSFYGGNTEAFF
TGTGCCAGCAGTTTTTATGGGGGAAACACTGAAGCTTTCTTT
>TRBV7-9|TRBJ2-3|NA|NA
CASSPLDSGTDTQYF
TGTGCCAGCAGCCCCCTCGACTCTGGCACAGATACGCAGTATTTT
>TRBV19|TRBJ2-7|NA|TRBD2
CASSGLAGGDEQYF
TGTGCCAGTAGCGGACTAGCGGGAGGAGACGAGCAGTACTTC
>TRBV6-1|TRBJ1-2|NA|TRBD1
CASSEIWMTGTGGDGYTF
TGTGCCAGCAGTGAAATATGGATGACCGGGACAGGGGGCGACGGCTACACCTTC
>TRBV6-1|TRBJ1-3|NA|NA
CASMVDRTSGNTIYF
TGTGCCAGCATGGTGGACAGAACCTCTGGAAACACCATATATTTT
>TRBV6-5|TRBJ1-1|NA|NA
CASSYFRAGNTEAFF
TGTGCCAGCAGTTACTTCCGCGCAGGAAACACTGAAGCTTTCTTT
>TRBV6-6|TRBJ1-2|NA|NA
CASLTFYTGNYGYTF
TGTGCCAGCCTTACCTTCTACACAGGGAACTATGGCTACACCTTC
>TRBV11-3|TRBJ2-3|NA|NA
CASSGTSGTTFPTDTQYF
TGTGCCAGCAGCGGAACGTCCGGGACCACTTTTCCCACAGATACGCAGTATTTT
>TRBV2|TRBJ2-5|NA|NA
CASSEVSALQETQYF
TGTGCCAGCAGTGAGGTTTCGGCTTTACAAGAGACCCAGTACTTC
>TRBV6-5|TRBJ2-1|NA|NA
CASSYYPIGVDEQFF
TGTGCCAGCAGTTACTACCCCATAGGGGTGGATGAGCAGTTCTTC
>TRBV7-9|TRBJ2-7|NA|NA
CASSLSLSHEQYF
TGTGCCAGCAGCTTATCCCTATCCCACGAGCAGTACTTC
>TRBV5-4|TRBJ1-2|NA|NA
CASSLWGEPGYTF
TGTGCCAGCAGCTTGTGGGGGGAGCCTGGCTACACCTTC
>TRBV7-9|TRBJ2-7|NA|NA
CASSPLGTYEQYF
TGTGCCAGCAGCCCCCTCGGCACCTACGAGCAGTACTTC
>TRBV7-8|TRBJ2-7|NA|NA
CASSLVTNEQYF
TGTGCCAGCAGCTTAGTCACGAACGAGCAGTACTTC
>TRBV6-6|TRBJ2-2|NA|NA
CASSPRGFTGELFF
TGTGCCAGCAGTCCCCGGGGCTTTACCGGGGAGCTGTTTTTT
>TRBV27|TRBJ1-2|NA|NA
CASSPGFGYGYTF
TGTGCCAGCAGCCCAGGGTTCGGCTATGGCTACACCTTC
>TRBV4-3|TRBJ2-2|NA|NA
CASSQDGPRLITNTGELFF
TGCGCCAGCAGCCAAGATGGGCCGCGATTGATTACGAACACCGGGGAGCTGTTTTTT
>TRBV5-6|TRBJ2-5|once|NA
CASSLDREAQETQYF
TGTGCCAGCAGCTTGGACAGGGAGGCCCAAGAGACCCAGTACTTC
>TRBV2|TRBJ2-7|NA|TRBD2
CASSPGLAGPTPYEQYF
TGTGCCAGCAGCCCGGGACTAGCGGGACCCACACCCTACGAGCAGTACTTC
>TRBV7-6|TRBJ2-7|NA|NA
CASSLDFVGDYEQYF
TGTGCCAGCAGCTTAGACTTCGTGGGCGACTACGAGCAGTACTTC
>TRBV5-6|TRBJ2-7|NA|NA
CASSLRVGYEQYF
TGTGCCAGCAGCTTGAGGGTTGGCTACGAGCAGTACTTC
>TRBV11-2|TRBJ2-7|NA|NA
CASSAPEWEQYF
TGTGCCAGCAGCGCTCCGGAGTGGGAGCAGTACTTC
>TRBV7-9|TRBJ2-1|NA|TRBD2
CASSLGLADRDEQFF
TGTGCCAGCAGCTTAGGACTAGCGGACCGGGATGAGCAGTTCTTC
>TRBV7-7|TRBJ2-7|NA|NA
CASSFDSRGEQYF
TGTGCTAGCAGCTTCGACTCCCGAGGGGAGCAATACTTC